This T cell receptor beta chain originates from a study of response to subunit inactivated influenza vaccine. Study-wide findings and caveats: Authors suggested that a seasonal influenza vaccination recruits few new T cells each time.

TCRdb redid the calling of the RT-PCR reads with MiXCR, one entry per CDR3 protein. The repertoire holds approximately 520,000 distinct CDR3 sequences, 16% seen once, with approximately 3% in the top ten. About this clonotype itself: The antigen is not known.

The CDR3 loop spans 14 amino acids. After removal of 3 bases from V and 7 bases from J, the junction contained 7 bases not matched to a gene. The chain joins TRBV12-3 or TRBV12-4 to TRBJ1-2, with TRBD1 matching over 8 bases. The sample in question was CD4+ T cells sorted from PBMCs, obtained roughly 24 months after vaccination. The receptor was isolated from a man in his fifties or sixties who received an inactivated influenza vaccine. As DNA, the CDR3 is TGTGCCAGCAGTTTCTCAGGGGGCGCGACTGGCTACACCTTC. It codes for CASSFSGGATGYTF.